Listed here are 23 T cell receptor beta chains from one sample, sequenced in a study of a mutant IDH1 vaccine in newly diagnosed glioma. TCRdb's copy holds only in-frame clones and misses some; the assay was immunoSEQ multiplex PCR. Here the sample spans 60,000 to 85,000 clones, less than 85% being singletons. Sample time point: baseline, week 1 (first vaccination visit). Regarding treatment: pre-vaccination baseline after standard-of-care therapy. The material sequenced was PBMCs, taken from a glioma patient treated with radiotherapy, temozolomide or both. All receptors come from a man in his forties or fifties with glioma.

CDR3 DNA: TGTGCCAGCATCTCCCGGATGGGACGGCCCTACGAGCAGTACTTC. Protein sequence: CASISRMGRPYEQYF. The rearrangement uses TRBV2 and TRBJ2-7, with D perhaps assigned TRBD1 or TRBD2 (5 bases each). Germline assignment: CDR1 SNHLY and CDR2 FYNNEI. The CDR3 loop spans 15 amino acids. V lost 7 bases, J lost 2 bases, and 18 bases lay in between.

In DNA, the CDR3 is TGTGCCAGCGCACTACTTTCTGGGGCCAACGTCCTGACTTTC. Encoded protein: CASALLSGANVLTF. This sequence joins TRBV2 and TRBJ2-6; D is uncertain. The CDR3 has 14 amino acids. The germline V gene encodes CDR1 SNHLY and CDR2 FYNNEI. The ends were cut back, 8 bases at V and 1 base at J, with 9 bases in the middle.

The chain couples TRBV5-1 to TRBJ1-6; D not certain. V was clipped by 4 bases and J by 4 bases, with 15 bases between them. Germline lookup yields CDR1 SGHRS and CDR2 YFSETQ. The CDR3 is made up of 16 amino acids. CDR3 DNA sequence: TGCGCCAGCAGCGGCGGGGAGGGTCGATATAATTCACCCCTCCACTTT. It codes for CASSGGEGRYNSPLHF.

This clone was seen once. The chain uses TRBV5-1 and TRBJ2-5; 8 nucleotides line up with TRBD2. The germline CDR1 and CDR2 sequences are SGHRS and YFSETQ. This CDR3 is 13 amino acids long. V was pared by 4 bases and J by 5 bases, with 4 bases of the junction left unmatched. As DNA, the CDR3 is TGCGCCAGCAGCCGTAGCGGGGAGGAGACCCAGTACTTC. Protein: CASSRSGEETQYF.

This chain connects TRBV19 to TRBJ1-1; D is possibly TRBD1 (6 bases). V lost 2 bases and J lost 5, with 9 bases in between. CDR3 length: 13 residues. The germline gives CDR1 LNHDA, CDR2 SQIVND (reference sequence). Here the CDR3 reads CASSILRGTEAFF. The CDR3 nucleotides read TGTGCCAGTAGTATACTGAGGGGGACTGAAGCTTTCTTT.

This chain connects TRBV6-5 to TRBJ1-1; maybe TRBD1 (5 bases). CDR1 is MNHEY, CDR2 SVGAGI, per germline. V shed 6 bases and J shed 5 bases, with 10 bases lying between them. This CDR3 has 12 amino acids. CDR3 DNA sequence: TGTGCCAGCAGGGGGCCGGGGACTGAAGCTTTCTTT. Amino acids: CASRGPGTEAFF.

The chain links TRBV2 to TRBJ2-2; no clear D gene. Germline values: CDR1 SNHLY, CDR2 FYNNEI. The CDR3 consists of 13 residues. The ends were cut back, 6 bases at V and 1 base at J, with 6 bases in the middle. CDR3 sequence reads: CASSPQNTGELFF. The CDR3 nucleotides read TGTGCCAGCAGCCCCCAGAACACCGGGGAGCTGTTTTTT.

The chain uses TRBV15 and TRBJ2-7; tentative D call: TRBD1 (6 bases). The V gene lost 0 bases and the J gene lost 2 bases, with 8 bases spanning the gap. The CDR3 consists of 14 residues. Germline V gene lookup returns CDR1 LNHNV and CDR2 YYDKDF (reference sequence). CDR3 sequence reads: CATSREGAAYEQYF. DNA of the CDR3: TGTGCCACCAGCAGAGAGGGGGCGGCCTACGAGCAGTACTTC.

This clone has at least ten counts. The V gene is TRBV5-1, the J gene TRBJ2-7; weak D call: TRBD2 (6 bases). Trimming left V 4 bases short and J 1 base short, with 9 bases between. The V gene's germline CDR1 is SGHRS and CDR2 YFSETQ. The CDR3 spans 13 residues. CDR3 nucleotides: TGCGCCAGCAGCGTCGCGGGGTCCTACGAGCAGTACTTC. Protein product: CASSVAGSYEQYF.

V and J are TRBV5-8 and TRBJ2-5; D is undetermined. Trimming removed 0 bases from V and 7 bases from J, with 7 bases in between. CDR1 is SGHTS and CDR2 is YDEGEE in the germline V gene. The CDR3 spans 12 residues. The CDR3 protein is CASSLGVSTQYF. The CDR3 nucleotides read TGTGCCAGCAGCTTGGGGGTCTCGACCCAGTACTTC.

The chain employs TRBV30 and TRBJ2-2; D remains ambiguous. Trimming removed 3 bases at V and 5 bases at J, with 10 bases between. The CDR3 spans 13 residues. Per germline, CDR1 GTSNPN and CDR2 SVGIG (reference sequence). The CDR3 here is CAWSPPETGELFF. CDR3 in DNA: TGTGCCTGGAGCCCCCCAGAGACCGGGGAGCTGTTTTTT. Complete variable domain (other parts from reference TRBV30 and TRBJ2-2): SQTIHQWPATLVQPVGSPLSLECTVEGTSNPNLYWYRQAAGRGLQLLFYSVGIGQISSEVPQNLSASRPQDRQFILSSKKLLLSDSGFYLCAWSPPETGELFFGEGSRLTVL.

This clone was seen a few times. The J gene is TRBJ2-7, the V gene TRBV7-9; tentative D call: TRBD2 (6 bases). CDR3 length: 16 residues. Germline-derived CDR1 and CDR2 are SEHNR and FQNEAQ (reference sequence). Trimming stripped 5 bases from V and 2 bases from J, with 19 bases between. CDR3 sequence: CASSPSDGGPAYEQYF. The CDR3 bases are TGTGCCAGCAGCCCCTCGGACGGGGGTCCCGCCTACGAGCAGTACTTC.

The V gene is TRBV20-1, the J gene TRBJ2-1, with D unclear. Germline assignment: CDR1 DFQATT and CDR2 SNEGSKA (reference sequence). Trimming stripped 8 bases from V and 6 bases from J, with 11 bases between. The CDR3 length is 11 residues. CDR3 protein: CSPASPNEQFF. DNA for the CDR3: TGCAGTCCGGCGAGCCCCAATGAGCAGTTCTTC.

Only a few counts were recorded for this clone. The chain carries TRBV11-3 and TRBJ2-7; the match to TRBD1 covers 9 bases. CDR3 length: 15 residues. Germline loops: CDR1 SGHNT, CDR2 YENEEA. The trim removed 4 bases at V and 6 bases at J, leaving 10 bases unmatched. The CDR3 here is CASSSTGTGFGEQYF. The CDR3 bases are TGTGCCAGCAGCTCAACCGGGACAGGGTTTGGCGAGCAGTACTTC.

The chain joins TRBV5-1 to TRBJ1-4; no clear D gene. The V and J ends lost 4 bases and 0 bases respectively, with 22 bases between them. This CDR3 contains 19 residues. Germline-derived CDR1 and CDR2 are SGHRS and YFSETQ. The CDR3 loop is CASSPVRGSKGATNEKLFF. CDR3 DNA sequence: TGCGCCAGCAGCCCGGTCAGAGGGTCGAAAGGAGCAACTAATGAAAAACTGTTTTTT.

This clone has only a few counts. The rearrangement links TRBV7-9 to TRBJ2-5; TRBD1 or TRBD2 may be the D gene (6 bases each). The V gene lost 4 bases and the J gene lost 4 bases, with 10 bases spanning the gap. Per germline, CDR1 SEHNR and CDR2 FQNEAQ (reference sequence). The CDR3 is 13 residues long. The chain's CDR3 is CASSSRGPETQYF. DNA of the CDR3: TGTGCCAGCAGCTCACGGGGGCCAGAGACCCAGTACTTC.

This clone was recorded once. The CDR3 DNA is TGTGCCAGCAGCCACAGGGGGCCAAGCACCGGGGAGCTGTTTTTT. As protein: CASSHRGPSTGELFF. V usage is TRBV6-5 and J usage is TRBJ2-2, with 9 bases matching TRBD1. The CDR3 runs to 15 residues. Germline loops: CDR1 MNHEY, CDR2 SVGAGI. Trimming took 6 bases from V and 4 from J; bases not matched to a gene: 6.

The V call is TRBV2, the J call TRBJ1-2, with unresolved D. V gave up 6 bases and J gave up 5 bases, with 7 bases separating them. The CDR3 has 11 amino acids. The V gene's germline CDR1 is SNHLY and CDR2 FYNNEI. The CDR3 is CASSPDYGYTF. The CDR3 bases are TGTGCCAGCAGCCCAGATTATGGCTACACCTTC.

The V gene is TRBV4-3, the J gene TRBJ1-2, with D perhaps TRBD1 (5 bases). V lost 0 bases to trimming and J lost 4 bases, with 9 bases between them. Germline assignment: CDR1 LGHNA and CDR2 YSLEER. The length of the CDR3 is 14 residues. DNA of the CDR3: TGCGCCAGCAGCCAAGATGGGGGAAGCTATGGCTACACCTTC. It yields the protein CASSQDGGSYGYTF.

The V and J genes are TRBV30 and TRBJ2-7, with a weak D call TRBD1 (5 bases). With 4 bases removed from V and 2 bases from J, the gap between germline ends came to 9 bases. The CDR3 contains 12 residues. Germline loops: CDR1 GTSNPN, CDR2 SVGIG (reference sequence). The CDR3 reads CAWTRTTYEQYF. The CDR3 region has the DNA TGTGCCTGGACCCGGACAACCTACGAGCAGTACTTC.

This chain uses TRBV19 with TRBJ1-2; D is perhaps TRBD1 (6 bases). Trimming shortened V by 5 bases and J by 6 bases, and 22 bases separated the two germline ends. The CDR3 spans 16 residues. Per the germline V gene, CDR1 is LNHDA and CDR2 is SQIVND (reference sequence). As DNA, the CDR3 is TGTGCCAGTAGTGACCAGGACAGTCTGATAATCCATGGCTACACCTTC. It translates to CASSDQDSLIIHGYTF. The full variable domain, its missing parts supplied by reference TRBV19 and TRBJ1-2, is DGGITQSPKYLFRKEGQNVTLSCEQNLNHDAMYWYRQDPGQGLRLIYYSQIVNDFQKGDIAEGYSVSREKKESFPLTVTSAQKNPTAFYLCASSDQDSLIIHGYTFGSGTRLTVV.

The chain recombines TRBV11-2 with TRBJ1-3, with D uncertain. The CDR3 runs to 13 residues. CDR1 is SGHAT and CDR2 is FQNNGV in the germline V gene. Trimming cost V 5 bases and J 0 bases, with 5 bases left between them. CDR3 DNA sequence: TGTGCCAGCAGCCTTTTCTCTGGAAACACCATATATTTT. Protein: CASSLFSGNTIYF.

J is TRBJ1-5 and V is TRBV19, with TRBD1 matching over 12 bases. Germline V gene lookup returns CDR1 LNHDA and CDR2 SQIVND (reference sequence). The CDR3 length is 19 residues. V trimming: 2 bases; J trimming: 1 base; junction bases outside the gene matches: 9. The CDR3 DNA reads TGTGCCAGTAGTATACTCCCGGGACAGGGGGCAATAAGCAATCAGCCCCAGCATTTT. This gives the protein CASSILPGQGAISNQPQHF.